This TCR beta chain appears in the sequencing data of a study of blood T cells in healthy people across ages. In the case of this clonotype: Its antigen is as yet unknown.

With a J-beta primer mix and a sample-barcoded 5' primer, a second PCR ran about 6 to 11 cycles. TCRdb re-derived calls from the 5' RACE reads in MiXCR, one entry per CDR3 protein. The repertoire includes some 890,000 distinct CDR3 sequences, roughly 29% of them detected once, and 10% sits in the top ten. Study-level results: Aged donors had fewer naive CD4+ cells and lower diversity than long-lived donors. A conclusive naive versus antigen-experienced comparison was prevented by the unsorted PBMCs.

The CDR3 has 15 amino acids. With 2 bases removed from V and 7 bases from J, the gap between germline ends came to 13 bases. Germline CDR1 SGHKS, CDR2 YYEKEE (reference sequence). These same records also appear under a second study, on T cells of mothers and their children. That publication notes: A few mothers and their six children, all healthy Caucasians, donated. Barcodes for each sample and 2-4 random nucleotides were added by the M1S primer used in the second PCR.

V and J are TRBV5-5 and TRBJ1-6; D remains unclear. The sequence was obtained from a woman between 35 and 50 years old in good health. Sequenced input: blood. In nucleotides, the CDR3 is TGTGCCAGCAGCTTCGGAGGGTCGGGGAATTCACCCCTCCACTTT. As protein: CASSFGGSGNSPLHF.